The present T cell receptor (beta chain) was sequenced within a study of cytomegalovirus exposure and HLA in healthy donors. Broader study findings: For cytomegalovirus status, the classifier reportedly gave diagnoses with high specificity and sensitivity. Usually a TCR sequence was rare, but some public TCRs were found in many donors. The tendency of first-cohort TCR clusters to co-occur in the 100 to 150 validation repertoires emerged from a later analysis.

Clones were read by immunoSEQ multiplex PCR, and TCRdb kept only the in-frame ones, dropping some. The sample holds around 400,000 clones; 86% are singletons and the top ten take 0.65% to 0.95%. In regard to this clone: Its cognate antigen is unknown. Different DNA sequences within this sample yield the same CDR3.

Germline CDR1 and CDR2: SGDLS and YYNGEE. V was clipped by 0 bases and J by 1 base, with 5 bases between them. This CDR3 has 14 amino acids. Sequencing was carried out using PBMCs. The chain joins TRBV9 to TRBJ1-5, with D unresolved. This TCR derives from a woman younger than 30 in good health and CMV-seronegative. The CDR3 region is CASSVGGSNQPQHF. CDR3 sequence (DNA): TGTGCCAGCAGCGTAGGAGGAAGCAATCAGCCCCAGCATTTT.